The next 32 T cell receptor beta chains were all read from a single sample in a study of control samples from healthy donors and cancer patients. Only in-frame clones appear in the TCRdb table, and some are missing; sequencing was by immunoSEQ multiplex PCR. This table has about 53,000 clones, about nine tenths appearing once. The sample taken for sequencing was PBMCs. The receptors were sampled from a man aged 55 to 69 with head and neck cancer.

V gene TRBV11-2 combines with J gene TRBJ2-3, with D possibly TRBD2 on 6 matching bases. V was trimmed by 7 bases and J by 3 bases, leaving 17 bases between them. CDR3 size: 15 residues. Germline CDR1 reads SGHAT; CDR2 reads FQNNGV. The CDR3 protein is CASILGGAPTDTQYF. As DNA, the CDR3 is TGTGCCAGCATCCTCGGCGGGGCTCCTACAGATACGCAGTATTTT.

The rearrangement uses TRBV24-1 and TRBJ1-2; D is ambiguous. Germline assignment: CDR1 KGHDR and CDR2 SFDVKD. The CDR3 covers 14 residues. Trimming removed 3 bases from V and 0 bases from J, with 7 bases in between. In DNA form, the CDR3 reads TGTGCCACCAGTGATGTCAGATCTAACTATGGCTACACCTTC. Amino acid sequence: CATSDVRSNYGYTF.

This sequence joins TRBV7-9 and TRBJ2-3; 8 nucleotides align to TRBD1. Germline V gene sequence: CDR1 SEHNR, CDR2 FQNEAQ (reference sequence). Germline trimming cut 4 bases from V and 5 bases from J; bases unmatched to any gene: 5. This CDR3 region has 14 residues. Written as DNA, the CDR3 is TGTGCCAGCAGCTCCAGGGGGCGCGAAGATACGCAGTATTTT. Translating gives CASSSRGREDTQYF.

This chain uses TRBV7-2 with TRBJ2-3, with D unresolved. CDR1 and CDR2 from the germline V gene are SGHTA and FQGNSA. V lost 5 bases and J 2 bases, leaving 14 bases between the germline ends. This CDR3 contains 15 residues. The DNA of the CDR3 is TGTGCCAGCAGCCGGAATGCCATATTCACAGATACGCAGTATTTT. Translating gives CASSRNAIFTDTQYF. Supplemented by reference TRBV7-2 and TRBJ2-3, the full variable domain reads GAGVSQSPSNKVTEKGKDVELRCDPISGHTALYWYRQSLGQGLEFLIYFQGNSAPDKSGLPSDRFSAERTGGSVSTLTIQRTQQEDSAVYLCASSRNAIFTDTQYFGPGTRLTVL.

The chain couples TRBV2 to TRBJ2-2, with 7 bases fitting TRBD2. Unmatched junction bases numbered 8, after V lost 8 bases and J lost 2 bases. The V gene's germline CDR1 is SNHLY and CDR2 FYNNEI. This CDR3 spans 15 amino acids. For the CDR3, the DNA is TGTGCCAGCTCCCCCCGGGGGGACAACACCGGGGAGCTGTTTTTT. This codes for CASSPRGDNTGELFF.

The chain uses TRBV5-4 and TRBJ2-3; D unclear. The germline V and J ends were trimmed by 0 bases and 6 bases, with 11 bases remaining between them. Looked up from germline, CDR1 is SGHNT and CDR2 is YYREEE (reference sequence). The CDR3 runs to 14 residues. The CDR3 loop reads CASSLVGFRDTQYF. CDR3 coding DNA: TGTGCCAGCAGCTTGGTGGGGTTCCGGGATACGCAGTATTTT.

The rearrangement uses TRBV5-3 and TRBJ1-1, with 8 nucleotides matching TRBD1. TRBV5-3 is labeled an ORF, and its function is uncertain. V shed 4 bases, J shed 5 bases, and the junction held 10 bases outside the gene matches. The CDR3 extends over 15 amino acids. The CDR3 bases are TGTGCCAGAAGCGGGGAGGGACAGGTTGGGACTGAAGCTTTCTTT. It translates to CARSGEGQVGTEAFF.

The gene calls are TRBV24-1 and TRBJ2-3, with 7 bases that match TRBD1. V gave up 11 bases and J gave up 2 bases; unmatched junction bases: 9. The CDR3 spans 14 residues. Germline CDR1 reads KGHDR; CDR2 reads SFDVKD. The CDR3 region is CASSLGGSTDTQYF. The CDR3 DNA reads TGTGCCAGCTCGCTAGGGGGCTCCACAGATACGCAGTATTTT.

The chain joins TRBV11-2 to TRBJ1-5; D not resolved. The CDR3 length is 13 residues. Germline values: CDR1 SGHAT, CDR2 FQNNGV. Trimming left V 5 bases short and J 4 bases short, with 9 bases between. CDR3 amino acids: CASSLTQNQPQHF. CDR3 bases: TGTGCCAGCAGCCTGACCCAGAATCAGCCCCAGCATTTT. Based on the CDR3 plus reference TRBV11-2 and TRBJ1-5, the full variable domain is EAGVAQSPRYKIIEKRQSVAFWCNPISGHATLYWYQQILGQGPKLLIQFQNNGVVDDSQLPKDRFSAERLKGVDSTLKIQPAKLEDSAVYLCASSLTQNQPQHFGDGTRLSIL.

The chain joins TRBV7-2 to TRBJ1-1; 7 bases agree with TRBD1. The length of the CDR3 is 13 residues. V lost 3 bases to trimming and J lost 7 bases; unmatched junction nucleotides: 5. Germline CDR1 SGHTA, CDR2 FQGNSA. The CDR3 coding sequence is TGTGCCAGCAGCTTCACGCAGGGGGGTGAAGCTTTCTTT. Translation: CASSFTQGGEAFF.

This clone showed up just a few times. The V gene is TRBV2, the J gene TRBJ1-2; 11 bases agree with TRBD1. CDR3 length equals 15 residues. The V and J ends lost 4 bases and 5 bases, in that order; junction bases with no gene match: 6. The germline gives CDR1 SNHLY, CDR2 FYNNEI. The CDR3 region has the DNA TGTGCCAGCAGTGCTGGGACAGGGGGACCTTATGGCTACACCTTC. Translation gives CASSAGTGGPYGYTF.

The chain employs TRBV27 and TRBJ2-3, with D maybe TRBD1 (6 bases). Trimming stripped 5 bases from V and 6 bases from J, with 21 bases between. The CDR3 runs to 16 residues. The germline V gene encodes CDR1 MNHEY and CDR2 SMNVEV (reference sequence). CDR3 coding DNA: TGTGCCAGCAGTAAGGGGGTGACCCCCCATATGGATACGCAGTATTTT. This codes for CASSKGVTPHMDTQYF.

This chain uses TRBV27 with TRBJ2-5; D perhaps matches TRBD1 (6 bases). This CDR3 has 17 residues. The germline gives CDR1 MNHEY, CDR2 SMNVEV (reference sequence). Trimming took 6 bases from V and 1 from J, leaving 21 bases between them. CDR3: CASSEKKQGLGQETQYF. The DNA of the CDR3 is TGTGCCAGCAGCGAAAAAAAACAGGGATTGGGCCAAGAGACCCAGTACTTC.

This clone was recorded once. The CDR3 protein is CASSEDSGAHTQYF. The CDR3, as DNA: TGCGCCAGCAGTGAGGATAGCGGTGCACATACGCAGTATTTT. This chain uses TRBV10-1 with TRBJ2-3; weak D call: TRBD2 (6 bases). Germline V gene data show CDR1 as WNHNN and CDR2 as SYGVQD (reference sequence). V shed 2 bases and J shed 7 bases, with 13 bases lying between them. The CDR3 runs to 14 residues.

The CDR3 region is CAWSVGTSGRAFTDTQYF. CDR3 nucleotide sequence: TGTGCCTGGAGTGTTGGTACTAGCGGGAGGGCCTTTACAGATACGCAGTATTTT. This chain uses TRBV30 with TRBJ2-3; TRBD2 matches at 13 bases. This CDR3 contains 18 residues. V lost 0 bases, J lost 3 bases, and 9 bases stayed unmatched. From germline, CDR1 is GTSNPN and CDR2 SVGIG (reference sequence).

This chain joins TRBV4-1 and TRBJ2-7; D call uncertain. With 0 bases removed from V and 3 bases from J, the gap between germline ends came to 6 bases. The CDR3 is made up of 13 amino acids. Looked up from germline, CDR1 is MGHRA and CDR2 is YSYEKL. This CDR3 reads CASSQEVGYEQYF. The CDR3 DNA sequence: TGCGCCAGCAGCCAAGAAGTCGGCTACGAGCAGTACTTC.

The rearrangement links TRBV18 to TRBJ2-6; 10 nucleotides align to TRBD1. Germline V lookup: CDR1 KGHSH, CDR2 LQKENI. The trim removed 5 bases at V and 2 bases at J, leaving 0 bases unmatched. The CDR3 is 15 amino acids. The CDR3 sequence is CASSGQGAGANVLTF. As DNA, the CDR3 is TGTGCCAGCTCAGGACAGGGGGCTGGGGCCAACGTCCTGACTTTC.

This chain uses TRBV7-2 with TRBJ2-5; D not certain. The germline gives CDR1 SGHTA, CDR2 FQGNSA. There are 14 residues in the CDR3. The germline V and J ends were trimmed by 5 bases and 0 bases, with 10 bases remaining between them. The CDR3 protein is CASSPGRYQETQYF. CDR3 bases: TGTGCCAGCAGCCCCGGACGGTACCAAGAGACCCAGTACTTC.

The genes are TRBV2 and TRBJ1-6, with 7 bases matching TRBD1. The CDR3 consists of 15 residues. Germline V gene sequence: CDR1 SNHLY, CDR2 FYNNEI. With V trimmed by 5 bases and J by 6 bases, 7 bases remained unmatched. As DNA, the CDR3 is TGTGCCAGCAGTCTCCCGGACAGGACTAATTCACCCCTCCACTTT. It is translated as CASSLPDRTNSPLHF.

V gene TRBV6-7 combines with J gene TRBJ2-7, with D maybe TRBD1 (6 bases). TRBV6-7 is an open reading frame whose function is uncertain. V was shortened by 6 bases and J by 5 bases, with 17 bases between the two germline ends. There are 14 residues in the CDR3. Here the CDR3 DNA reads TGTGCCAGCAGACAAAATACAGGGTCCAACGAGCAGTACTTC. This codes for CASRQNTGSNEQYF.

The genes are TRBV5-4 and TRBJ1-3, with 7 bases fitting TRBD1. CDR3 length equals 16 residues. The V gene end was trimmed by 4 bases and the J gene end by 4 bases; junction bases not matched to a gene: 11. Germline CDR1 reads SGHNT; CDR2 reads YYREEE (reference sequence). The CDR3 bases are TGTGCCAGCAGCGTGGGACAGAGGGCCTCAGGAAACACCATATATTTT. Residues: CASSVGQRASGNTIYF.

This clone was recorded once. CDR3 region: CAISESTGQGPMNTEAFF. The CDR3 DNA follows: TGTGCCATCAGTGAGTCGACGGGACAGGGACCCATGAACACTGAAGCTTTCTTT. The chain combines TRBV10-3 with TRBJ1-1; TRBD1 matches at 9 bases. The CDR3 is 18 amino acids. The germline gives CDR1 ENHRY, CDR2 SYGVKD. V lost 0 bases and J lost 0; bases outside the gene matches: 8.

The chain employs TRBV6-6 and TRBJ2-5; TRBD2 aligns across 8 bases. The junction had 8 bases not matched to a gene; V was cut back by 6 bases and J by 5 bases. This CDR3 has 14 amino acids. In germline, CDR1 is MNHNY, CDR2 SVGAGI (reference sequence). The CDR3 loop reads CASSRAGTSETQYF. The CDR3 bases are TGTGCCAGCAGCCGAGCCGGGACTAGTGAGACCCAGTACTTC.

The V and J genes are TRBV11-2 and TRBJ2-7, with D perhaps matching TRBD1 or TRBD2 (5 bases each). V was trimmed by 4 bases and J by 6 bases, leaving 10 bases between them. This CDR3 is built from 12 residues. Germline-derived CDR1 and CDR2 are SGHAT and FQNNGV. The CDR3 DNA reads TGTGCCAGCAGCTCGGGACGATCCGAGCAGTACTTC. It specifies CASSSGRSEQYF.

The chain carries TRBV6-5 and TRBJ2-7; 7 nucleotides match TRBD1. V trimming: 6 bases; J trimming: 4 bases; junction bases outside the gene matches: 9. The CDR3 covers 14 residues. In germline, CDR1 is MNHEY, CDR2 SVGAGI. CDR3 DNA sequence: TGTGCCAGCAGCCGTACAGGGGTTGGATACGAGCAGTACTTC. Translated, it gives CASSRTGVGYEQYF.

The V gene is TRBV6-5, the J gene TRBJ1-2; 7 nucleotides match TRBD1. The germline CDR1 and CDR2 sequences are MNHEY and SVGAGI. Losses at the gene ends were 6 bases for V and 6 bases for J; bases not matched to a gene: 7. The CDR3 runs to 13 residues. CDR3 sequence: CASRTGQFNGYTF. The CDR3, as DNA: TGTGCCAGCAGGACGGGACAGTTTAATGGCTACACCTTC.

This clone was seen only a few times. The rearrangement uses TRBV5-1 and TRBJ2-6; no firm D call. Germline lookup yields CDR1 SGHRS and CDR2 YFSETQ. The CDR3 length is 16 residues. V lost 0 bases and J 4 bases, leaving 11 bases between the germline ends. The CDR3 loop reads CASSLVGSTGANVLTF. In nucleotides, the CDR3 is TGCGCCAGCAGCTTGGTCGGTTCCACGGGGGCCAACGTCCTGACTTTC. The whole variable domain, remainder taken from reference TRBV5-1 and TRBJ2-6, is KAGVTQTPRYLIKTRGQQVTLSCSPISGHRSVSWYQQTPGQGLQFLFEYFSETQRNKGNFPGRFSGRQFSNSRSEMNVSTLELGDSALYLCASSLVGSTGANVLTFGAGSRLTVL.

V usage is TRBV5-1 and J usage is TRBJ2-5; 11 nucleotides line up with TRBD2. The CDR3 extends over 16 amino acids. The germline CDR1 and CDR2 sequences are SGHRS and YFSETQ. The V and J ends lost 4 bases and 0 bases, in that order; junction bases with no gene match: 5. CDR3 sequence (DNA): TGCGCCAGCAGCAGGGGGACTAGCGGAAACCAAGAGACCCAGTACTTC. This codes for CASSRGTSGNQETQYF.

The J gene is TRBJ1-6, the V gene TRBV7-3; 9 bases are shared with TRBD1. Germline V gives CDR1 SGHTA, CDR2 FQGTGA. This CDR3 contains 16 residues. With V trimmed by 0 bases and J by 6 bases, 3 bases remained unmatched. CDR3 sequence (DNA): TGTGCCAGCAGCTTAACCGGACAGGGGTCTAATTCACCCCTCCACTTT. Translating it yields CASSLTGQGSNSPLHF.

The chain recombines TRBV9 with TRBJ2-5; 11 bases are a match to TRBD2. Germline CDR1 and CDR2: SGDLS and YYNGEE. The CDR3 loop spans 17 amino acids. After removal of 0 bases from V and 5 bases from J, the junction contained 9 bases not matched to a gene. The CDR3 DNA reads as TGTGCCAGCAGCGTAGGTACTAGCGGGAGTTGGGCGGAGACCCAGTACTTC. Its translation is CASSVGTSGSWAETQYF.

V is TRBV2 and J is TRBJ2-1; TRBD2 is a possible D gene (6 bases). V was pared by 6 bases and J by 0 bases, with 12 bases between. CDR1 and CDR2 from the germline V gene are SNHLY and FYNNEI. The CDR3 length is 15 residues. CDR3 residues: CASRGEVSSYNEQFF. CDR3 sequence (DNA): TGTGCCAGCAGGGGGGAGGTGAGCTCCTACAATGAGCAGTTCTTC.

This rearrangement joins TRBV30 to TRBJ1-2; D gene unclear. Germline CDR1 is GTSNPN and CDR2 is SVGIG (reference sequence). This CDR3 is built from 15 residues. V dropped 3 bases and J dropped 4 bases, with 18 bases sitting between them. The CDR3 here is CAWSWESVGSYGYTF. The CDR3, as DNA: TGTGCCTGGAGCTGGGAGTCAGTGGGTAGCTATGGCTACACCTTC.